The entry that follows covers one T cell receptor beta chain sequence. Its target is not known. The CDR3 end lies 3 residues beyond the end of the read and is filled in from the germline J gene. The data are from a study of T cell clonality in common variable immunodeficiency. CVID and control samples used equivalent genomic DNA input. The repertoire was sequenced with immunoSEQ multiplex PCR; TCRdb's copy has only in-frame clones and lacks some. The profile covers fewer than 30,000 clones, none occurring a single time. The CDR3 runs 15 residues. V gave up 5 bases and J gave up 4 bases; unmatched junction bases: 8. In germline, CDR1 is SGHVS, CDR2 FQNEAQ. Study conclusions and caveats: Fewer deletions and N-nucleotide insertions were reportedly seen in common variable immunodeficiency TCR beta sequences. Links between repertoire features and CVID complications were heterogeneity-limited.

The sequence was obtained from a human donor with common variable immunodeficiency. V usage is TRBV7-8 and J usage is TRBJ1-5; 7 bases agree with TRBD1. Sequencing was performed on peripheral blood mononuclear cells. The CDR3 sequence: CASSDGTAPNQPQHF. CDR3 bases read: TGTGCCAGCAGCGACGGGACAGCTCCTAATCAGCCC. The full variable domain, in which reference TRBV7-8 and TRBJ1-5 provide the parts outside the CDR3, is GAGVSQSPRYKVAKRGQDVALRCDPISGHVSLFWYQQALGQGPEFLTYFQNEAQLDKSGLPSDRFFAERPEGSVSTLKIQRTQQEDSAVYLCASSDGTAPNQPQHFGDGTRLSIL.